This TCR beta chain originates from a study of OX40 agonist ivuxolimab in advanced cancers. General study findings and limits: Both CD4+ and CD8+ T cell populations in blood had undergone clonal expansion by week 6 at 0.1 to 3.0 mg/kg.

The CDR3 length is 17 residues. Deletions cut 0 bases from V and 5 bases from J, with 18 bases between. Germline CDR1 is SGHRS and CDR2 is YFSETQ. Cycle 7 day 1, cycle 4 day 1, and baseline were the timepoints at which blood was sampled. With respect to this clone: Its target is not known.

Data came from immunoSEQ multiplex PCR; TCRdb stores just in-frame clones and leaves some out. The table shows over 90,000 clones, with 90% occurring only once. The sequenced sample was CD4+ or CD8+ T cells sorted from blood, obtained in a trial of the OX40 agonist ivuxolimab. This TCR derives from an adult with an advanced solid tumor such as melanoma, head and neck, liver or kidney cancer. The V and J genes are TRBV5-1 and TRBJ1-3; TRBD1 is a possible D gene (6 bases). This chain's CDR3 is CASSLAVGGIARNTIYF. The CDR3 DNA follows: TGCGCCAGCAGCTTGGCAGTCGGGGGCATAGCCCGAAACACCATATATTTT.